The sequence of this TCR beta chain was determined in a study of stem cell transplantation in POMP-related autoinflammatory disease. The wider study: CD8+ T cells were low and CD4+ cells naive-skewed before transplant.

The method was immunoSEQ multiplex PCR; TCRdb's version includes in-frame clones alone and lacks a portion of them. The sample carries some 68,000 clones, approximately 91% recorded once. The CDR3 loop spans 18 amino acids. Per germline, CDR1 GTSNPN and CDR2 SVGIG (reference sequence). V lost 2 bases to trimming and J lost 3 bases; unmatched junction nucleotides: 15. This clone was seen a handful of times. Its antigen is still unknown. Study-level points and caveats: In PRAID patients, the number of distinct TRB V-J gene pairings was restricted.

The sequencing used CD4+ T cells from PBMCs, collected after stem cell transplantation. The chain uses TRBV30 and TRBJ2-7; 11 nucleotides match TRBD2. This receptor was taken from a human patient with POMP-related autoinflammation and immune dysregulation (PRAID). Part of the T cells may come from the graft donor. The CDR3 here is CAWSYPVPGLAAYYEQYF. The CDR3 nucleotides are TGTGCCTGGAGTTATCCCGTCCCGGGACTAGCGGCCTACTACGAGCAGTACTTC.